Included here is one T cell receptor (beta chain) sequence, with context. Authors' analysis steps: Estimation of nucleated cell counts relied on the amplification of reference gene primers. The repertoire was sequenced with immunoSEQ multiplex PCR; TCRdb's copy has only in-frame clones and lacks some. V and J calls and clone size are as listed in that table; D and trimming were resolved from the DNA. The sample yields 150,000 to 170,000 clones, about 85% seen once. These data come from a study of blood T cell repertoires in COVID-19. Those enrolled in Seattle joined during active infection and were followed longitudinally afterward. Germline-derived CDR1 and CDR2 are MGHDK and SYGVNS. V was trimmed by 2 bases and J by 1 base, leaving 16 bases between them. The CDR3 is made up of 17 amino acids.

The chain is built from TRBV25-1 and TRBJ2-3; tentative D call: TRBD2 (5 bases). This TCR derives from a man aged 55 to 70 with COVID-19, enrolled during active disease. Sequencing used peripheral blood. This CDR3 is CASSENPGRGGTDTQYF. CDR3 DNA: TGTGCCAGCAGTGAAAATCCGGGGAGAGGTGGCACAGATACGCAGTATTTT.